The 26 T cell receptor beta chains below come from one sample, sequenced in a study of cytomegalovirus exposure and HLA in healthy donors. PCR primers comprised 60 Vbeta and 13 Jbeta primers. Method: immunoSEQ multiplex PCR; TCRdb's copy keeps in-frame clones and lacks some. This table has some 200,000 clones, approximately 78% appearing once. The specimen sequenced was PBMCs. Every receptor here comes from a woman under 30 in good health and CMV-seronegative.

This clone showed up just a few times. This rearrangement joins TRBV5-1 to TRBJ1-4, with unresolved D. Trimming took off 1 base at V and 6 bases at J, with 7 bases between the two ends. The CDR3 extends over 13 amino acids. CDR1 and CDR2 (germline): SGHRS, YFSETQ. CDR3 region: CASSLLGDEKLFF. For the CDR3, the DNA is TGCGCCAGCAGCTTGCTGGGAGATGAAAAACTGTTTTTT.

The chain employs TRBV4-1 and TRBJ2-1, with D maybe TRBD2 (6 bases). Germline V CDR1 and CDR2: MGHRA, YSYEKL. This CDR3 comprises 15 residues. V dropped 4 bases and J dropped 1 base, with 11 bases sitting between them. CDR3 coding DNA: TGCGCCAGCAGCCTCGGGAGTAGGTCCTACAATGAGCAGTTCTTC. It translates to CASSLGSRSYNEQFF.

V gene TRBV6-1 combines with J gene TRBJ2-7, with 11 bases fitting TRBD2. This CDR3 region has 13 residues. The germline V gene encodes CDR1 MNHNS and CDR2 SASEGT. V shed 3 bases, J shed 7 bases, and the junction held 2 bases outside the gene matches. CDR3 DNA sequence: TGTGCCAGCAGTGATAGCGGGAGGGGGGAGCAGTACTTC. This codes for CASSDSGRGEQYF.

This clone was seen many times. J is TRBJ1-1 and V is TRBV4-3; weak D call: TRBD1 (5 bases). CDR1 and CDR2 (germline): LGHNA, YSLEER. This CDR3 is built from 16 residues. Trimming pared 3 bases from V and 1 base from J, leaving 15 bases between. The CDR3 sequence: CASSQALGGRNTEAFF. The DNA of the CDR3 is TGCGCCAGCAGCCAGGCCTTGGGGGGTCGGAACACTGAAGCTTTCTTT.

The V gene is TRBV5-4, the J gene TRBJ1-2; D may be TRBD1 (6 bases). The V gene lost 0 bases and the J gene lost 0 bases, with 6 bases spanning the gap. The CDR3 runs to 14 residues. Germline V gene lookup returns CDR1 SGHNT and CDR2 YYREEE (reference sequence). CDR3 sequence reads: CASSLGQANYGYTF. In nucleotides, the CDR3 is TGTGCCAGCAGCTTGGGACAGGCTAACTATGGCTACACCTTC.

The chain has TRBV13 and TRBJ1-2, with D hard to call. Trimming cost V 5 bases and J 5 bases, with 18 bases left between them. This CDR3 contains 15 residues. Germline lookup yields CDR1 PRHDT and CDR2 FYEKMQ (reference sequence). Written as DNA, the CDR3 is TGTGCCAGCAGCCCGGCGGGAGCCTCTGTGTATGGCTACACCTTC. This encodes CASSPAGASVYGYTF.

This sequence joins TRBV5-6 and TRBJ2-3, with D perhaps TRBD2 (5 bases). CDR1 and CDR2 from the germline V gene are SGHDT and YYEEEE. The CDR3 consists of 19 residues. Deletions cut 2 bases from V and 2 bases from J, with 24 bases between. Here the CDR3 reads CASSFPRGGAKALTDTQYF. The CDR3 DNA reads TGTGCCAGCAGCTTCCCTCGGGGTGGCGCGAAAGCTCTCACAGATACGCAGTATTTT.

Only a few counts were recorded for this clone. As DNA, the CDR3 is TGCGCCAGCAGCCAGTATGTAGGATCGGGCACTGAAGCTTTCTTT. Translating it yields CASSQYVGSGTEAFF. The chain combines TRBV4-3 with TRBJ1-1, with D uncertain. Per the germline V gene, CDR1 is LGHNA and CDR2 is YSLEER. The V end lost 3 bases, the J end lost 4 bases, and 15 bases lay between the germline ends. CDR3 size: 15 residues.

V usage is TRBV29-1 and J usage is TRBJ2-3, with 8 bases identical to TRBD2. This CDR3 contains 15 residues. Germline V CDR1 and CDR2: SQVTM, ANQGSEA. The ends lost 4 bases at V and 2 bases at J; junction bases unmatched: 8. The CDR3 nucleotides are TGCAGCGTTGTAAGACTAGCGCAGCCCACAGATACGCAGTATTTT. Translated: CSVVRLAQPTDTQYF.

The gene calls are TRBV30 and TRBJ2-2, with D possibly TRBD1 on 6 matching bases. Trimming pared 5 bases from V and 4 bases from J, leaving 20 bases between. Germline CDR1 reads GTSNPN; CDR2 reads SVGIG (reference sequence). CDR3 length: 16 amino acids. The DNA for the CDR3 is TGTGCCTGGCTTAAACCGGGACACTACATCACCGGGGAGCTGTTTTTT. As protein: CAWLKPGHYITGELFF.

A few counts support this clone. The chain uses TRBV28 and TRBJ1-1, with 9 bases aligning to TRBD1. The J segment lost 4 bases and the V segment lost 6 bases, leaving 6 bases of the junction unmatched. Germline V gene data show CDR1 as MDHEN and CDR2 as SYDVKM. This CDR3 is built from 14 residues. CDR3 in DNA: TGTGCCAGCAGGGTGGGACAGGGAAGCACTGAAGCTTTCTTT. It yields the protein CASRVGQGSTEAFF.

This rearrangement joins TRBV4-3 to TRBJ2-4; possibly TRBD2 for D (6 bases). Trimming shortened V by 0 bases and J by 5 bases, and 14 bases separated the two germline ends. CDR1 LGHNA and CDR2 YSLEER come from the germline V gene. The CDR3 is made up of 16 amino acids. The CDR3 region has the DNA TGCGCCAGCAGCCAAGAGGCTAATCGCGGGGAAAACATTCAGTACTTC. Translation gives CASSQEANRGENIQYF.

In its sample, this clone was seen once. This CDR3 is CASSLLGAPQGDTQYF. The CDR3 bases are TGTGCCAGCAGCTTATTGGGGGCCCCACAAGGGGATACGCAGTATTTT. The V call is TRBV7-9, the J call TRBJ2-3; tentative D call: TRBD1 (6 bases). Germline assignment: CDR1 SEHNR and CDR2 FQNEAQ (reference sequence). This CDR3 comprises 16 residues. The V gene lost 2 bases and the J gene lost 6 bases, with 18 bases spanning the gap.

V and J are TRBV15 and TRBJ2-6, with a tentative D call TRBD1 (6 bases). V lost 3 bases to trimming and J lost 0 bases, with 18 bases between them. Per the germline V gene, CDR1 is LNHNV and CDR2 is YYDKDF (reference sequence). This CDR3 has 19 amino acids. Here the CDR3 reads CATSSHLGQRSSGANVLTF. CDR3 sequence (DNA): TGTGCCACCAGCAGTCACCTCGGACAGAGGAGCTCTGGGGCCAACGTCCTGACTTTC.

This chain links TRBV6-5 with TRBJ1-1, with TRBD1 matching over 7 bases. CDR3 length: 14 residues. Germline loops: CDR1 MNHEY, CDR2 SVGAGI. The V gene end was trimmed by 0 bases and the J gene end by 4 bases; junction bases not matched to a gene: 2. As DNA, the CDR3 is TGTGCCAGCAGTTACTCGGCAGGGGGCACTGAAGCTTTCTTT. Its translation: CASSYSAGGTEAFF.

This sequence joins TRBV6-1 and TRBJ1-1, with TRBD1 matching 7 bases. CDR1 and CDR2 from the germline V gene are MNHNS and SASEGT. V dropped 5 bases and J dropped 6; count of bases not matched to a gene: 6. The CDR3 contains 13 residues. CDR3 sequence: CASSIQGRSEAFF. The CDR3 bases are TGTGCCAGCAGTATACAGGGGCGATCTGAAGCTTTCTTT.

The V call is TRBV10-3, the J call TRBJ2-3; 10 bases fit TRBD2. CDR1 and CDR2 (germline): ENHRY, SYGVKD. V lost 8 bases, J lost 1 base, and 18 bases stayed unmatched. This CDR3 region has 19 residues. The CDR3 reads CAIAPGLATPSSGTDTQYF. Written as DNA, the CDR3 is TGTGCCATCGCCCCGGGACTAGCGACCCCTTCCTCCGGCACAGATACGCAGTATTTT.

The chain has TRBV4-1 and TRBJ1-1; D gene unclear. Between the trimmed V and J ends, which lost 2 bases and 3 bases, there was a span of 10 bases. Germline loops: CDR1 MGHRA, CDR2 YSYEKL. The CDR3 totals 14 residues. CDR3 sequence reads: CASSQNSGYTEAFF. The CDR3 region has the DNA TGCGCCAGCAGCCAAAACTCGGGATACACTGAAGCTTTCTTT.

The chain's CDR3 is CASSPRTSGSAGELFF. CDR3 in DNA: TGTGCCAGCAGCCCCCGGACTAGCGGGAGCGCCGGGGAGCTGTTTTTT. The rearrangement uses TRBV11-3 and TRBJ2-2; 13 bases fit TRBD2. CDR3 length: 16 amino acids. The V gene's germline CDR1 is SGHNT and CDR2 YENEEA. Trimming at V came to 5 bases and at J to 6 bases, leaving 6 bases not matched to a gene.

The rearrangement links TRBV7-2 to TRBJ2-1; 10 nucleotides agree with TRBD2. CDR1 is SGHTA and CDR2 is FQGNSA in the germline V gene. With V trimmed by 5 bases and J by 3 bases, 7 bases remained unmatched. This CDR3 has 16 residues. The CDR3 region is CASSQRTSGFYNEQFF. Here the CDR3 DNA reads TGTGCCAGCAGCCAACGGACTAGCGGATTCTACAATGAGCAGTTCTTC. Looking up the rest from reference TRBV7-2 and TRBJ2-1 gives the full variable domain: GAGVSQSPSNKVTEKGKDVELRCDPISGHTALYWYRQSLGQGLEFLIYFQGNSAPDKSGLPSDRFSAERTGGSVSTLTIQRTQQEDSAVYLCASSQRTSGFYNEQFFGPGTRLTVL.

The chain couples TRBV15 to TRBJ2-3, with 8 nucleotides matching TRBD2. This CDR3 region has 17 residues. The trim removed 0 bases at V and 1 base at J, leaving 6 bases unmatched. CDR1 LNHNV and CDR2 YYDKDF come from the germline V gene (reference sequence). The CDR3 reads CATSRDRGAGGTDTQYF. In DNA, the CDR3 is TGTGCCACCAGCAGAGATCGGGGAGCGGGAGGCACAGATACGCAGTATTTT.

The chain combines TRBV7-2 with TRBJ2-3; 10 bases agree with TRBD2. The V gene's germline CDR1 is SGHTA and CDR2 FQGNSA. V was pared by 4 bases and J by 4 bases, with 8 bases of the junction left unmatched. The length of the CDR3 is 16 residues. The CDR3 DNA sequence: TGTGCCAGCAGCTCCAGCGGGAGGGCCGGTCCAGATACGCAGTATTTT. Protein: CASSSSGRAGPDTQYF.

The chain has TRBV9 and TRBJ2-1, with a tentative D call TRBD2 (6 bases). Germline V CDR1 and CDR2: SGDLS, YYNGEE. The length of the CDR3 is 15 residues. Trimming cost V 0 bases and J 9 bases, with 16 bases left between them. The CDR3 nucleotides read TGTGCCAGCAGCGTAGTGTCCGGGCTAGCGAGTGAGCAGTTCTTC. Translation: CASSVVSGLASEQFF.

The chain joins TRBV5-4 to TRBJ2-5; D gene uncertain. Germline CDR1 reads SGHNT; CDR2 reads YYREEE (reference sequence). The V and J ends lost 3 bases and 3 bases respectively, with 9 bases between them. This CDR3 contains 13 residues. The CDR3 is CASSSLVEETQYF. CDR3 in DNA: TGTGCCAGCAGCTCTTTAGTAGAAGAGACCCAGTACTTC.

The CDR3 DNA reads TGTGCCAGTAGTGTGACAGGCCCCAATGAAAAACTGTTTTTT. Amino acid sequence: CASSVTGPNEKLFF. The rearrangement uses TRBV19 and TRBJ1-4; tentative D call: TRBD1 (6 bases). This CDR3 is built from 14 residues. V lost 5 bases, J lost 5 bases, and 12 bases lay in between. Germline CDR1 and CDR2: LNHDA and SQIVND (reference sequence).

As DNA, the CDR3 is TGTGCCTGGGCACTAGCGCCCCCCTACGAGCAGTACTTC. Translating it yields CAWALAPPYEQYF. The chain employs TRBV30 and TRBJ2-7; 7 bases align to TRBD2. CDR3 length: 13 residues. Trimming at V came to 5 bases and at J to 2 bases, leaving 6 bases not matched to a gene. Germline V gene data show CDR1 as GTSNPN and CDR2 as SVGIG (reference sequence).